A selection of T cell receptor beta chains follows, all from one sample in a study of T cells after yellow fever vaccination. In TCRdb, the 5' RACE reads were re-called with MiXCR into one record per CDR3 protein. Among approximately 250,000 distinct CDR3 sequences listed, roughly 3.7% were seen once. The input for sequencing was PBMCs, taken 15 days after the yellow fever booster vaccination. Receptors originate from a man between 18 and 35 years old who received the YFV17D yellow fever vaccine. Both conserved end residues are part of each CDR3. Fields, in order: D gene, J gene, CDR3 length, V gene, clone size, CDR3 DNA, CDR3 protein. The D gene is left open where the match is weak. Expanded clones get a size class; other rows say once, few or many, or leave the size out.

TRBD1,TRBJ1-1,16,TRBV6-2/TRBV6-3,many,TGTGCCAGCAGTCGTTATGGTGACAGGGGGAACACTGAAGCTTTCTTT,CASSRYGDRGNTEAFF
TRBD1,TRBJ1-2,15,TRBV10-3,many,TGTGCCATCAGTGAGTCCGGACAGGGTGCTTCTGGCTACACCTTC,CAISESGQGASGYTF
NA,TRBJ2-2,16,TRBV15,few,TGTGCCACCAGCAGAGATTCCGGGGGAAGATTCCGGGAGCTGTTTTTT,CATSRDSGGRFRELFF
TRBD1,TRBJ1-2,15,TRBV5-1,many,TGCGCCAGCAGCCAACAGGGGACCCTTAGCCCCGGCTACACCTTC,CASSQQGTLSPGYTF
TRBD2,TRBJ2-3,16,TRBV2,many,TGTGCCAGCTCCTCCTTAGCGGGGGGCCTCGGGGATACGCAGTATTTT,CASSSLAGGLGDTQYF
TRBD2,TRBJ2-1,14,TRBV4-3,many,TGCGCCAGCAGCGATTTAGCGGGGGACAATGAGCAGTTCTTC,CASSDLAGDNEQFF
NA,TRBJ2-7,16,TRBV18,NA,TGTGCCAGCTCCCCTCCACGGGGCCTCAGGTCGAACGAGCAGTACTTC,CASSPPRGLRSNEQYF
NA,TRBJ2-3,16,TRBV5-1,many,TGCGCCAGCAGCTTTGCGGGGCAGGGAGGAACAGATACGCAGTATTTT,CASSFAGQGGTDTQYF
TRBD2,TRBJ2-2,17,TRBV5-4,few,TGTGCCAGCAGCCCGGGGGGTACCGGCCCGAACACCGGGGAGCTGTTTTTT,CASSPGGTGPNTGELFF
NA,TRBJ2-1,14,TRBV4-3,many,TGCGCCAGCAGCCAAGACATCCCCGCACCTGAGCAGTTCTTC,CASSQDIPAPEQFF
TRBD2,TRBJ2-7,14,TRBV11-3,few,TGTGCCAGCGAACCCTCACTAGCGGACTACGAGCAGTACTTC,CASEPSLADYEQYF
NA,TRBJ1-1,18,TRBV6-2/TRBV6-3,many,TGTGCCAGCAGTCAGCCGGTTCCCTTGACAGAAACTAACACTGAAGCTTTCTTT,CASSQPVPLTETNTEAFF
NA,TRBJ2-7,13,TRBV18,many,TGTGCCAGCAGCCCCCCAAGCTCCTACGAGCAGTACTTC,CASSPPSSYEQYF
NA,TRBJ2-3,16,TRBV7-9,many,TGTGCCAGCAGCTTTTGGGGGGGGCCGGGCACAGATACGCAGTATTTT,CASSFWGGPGTDTQYF
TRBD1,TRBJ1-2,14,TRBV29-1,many,TGCAGCGTCCATCCGGGACAGGGAGATAGTGGCTACACCTTC,CSVHPGQGDSGYTF
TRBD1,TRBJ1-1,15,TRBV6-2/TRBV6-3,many,TGTGCCAGCAGTTACAGGACAGGCTTAAACACTGAAGCTTTCTTT,CASSYRTGLNTEAFF
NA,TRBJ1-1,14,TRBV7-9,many,TGTGCCAGCAGCATTAGAGGAGATAACACTGAAGCTTTCTTT,CASSIRGDNTEAFF
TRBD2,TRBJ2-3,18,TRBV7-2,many,TGTGCCAGCAGCTTAGGAGGGACTAGCGGGGAGCACACAGATACGCAGTATTTT,CASSLGGTSGEHTDTQYF
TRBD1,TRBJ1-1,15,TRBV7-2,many,TGTGCCAGCAGCTTAAACCGAGACAGGGGGCAGGGAGCTTTCTTT,CASSLNRDRGQGAFF
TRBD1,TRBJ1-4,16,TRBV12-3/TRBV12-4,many,TGTGCCAGCAGAACAACCGGGACAGGGCGTTTCGAAAAACTGTTTTTT,CASRTTGTGRFEKLFF
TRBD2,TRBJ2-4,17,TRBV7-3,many,TGTGCCAGCAGCTTATCCAGGACTAGCGGGAGGGGGGACATTCAGTACTTC,CASSLSRTSGRGDIQYF
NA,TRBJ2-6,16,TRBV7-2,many,TGTGCCAGCAGCTTAAGTAATGACCCTGGGGCCAACGTCCTGACTTTC,CASSLSNDPGANVLTF
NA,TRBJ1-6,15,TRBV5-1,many,TGCGCCAGCAGCTTGTCGGCAGTAAATAATTCACCCCTCCACTTT,CASSLSAVNNSPLHF
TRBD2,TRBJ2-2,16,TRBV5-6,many,TGTGCCAGCAGCTTGGTACTAGCGGAGAACACCGGGGAGCTGTTTTTT,CASSLVLAENTGELFF
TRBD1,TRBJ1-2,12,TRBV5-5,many,TGTGCCAGCGAGGACAGGGCCTATGGCTACACCTTC,CASEDRAYGYTF
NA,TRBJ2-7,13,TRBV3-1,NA,TGTGCCAGCAGCCAAGGCGGACTCTACGAGCAGTACTTC,CASSQGGLYEQYF
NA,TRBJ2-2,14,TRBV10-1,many,TGCGCCAGCAGTGATGCAGGGACCGCCGGGGAGCTGTTTTTT,CASSDAGTAGELFF
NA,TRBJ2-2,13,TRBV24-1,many,TGTGCCACCAGTGATTGGGAGACCGGGGAGCTGTTTTTT,CATSDWETGELFF
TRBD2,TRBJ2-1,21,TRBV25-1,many,TGTGCCAGCAGTGAATATAAAGAGGAGCGGGGGCCCCCTCACCACTACAATGAGCAGTTCTTC,CASSEYKEERGPPHHYNEQFF
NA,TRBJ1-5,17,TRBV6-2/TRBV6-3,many,TGTGCCAGCAGTTACTCCCGGGACCGAACCTTCTATCAGCCCCAGCATTTT,CASSYSRDRTFYQPQHF
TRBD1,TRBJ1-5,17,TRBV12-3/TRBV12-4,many,TGTGCCAGCAGTTTCGGCCCCCCCAGGGGGCTTCGTCAGCCCCAGCATTTT,CASSFGPPRGLRQPQHF
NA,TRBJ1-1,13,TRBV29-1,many,TGCAGCGTTGATGGCCAAGTGAACACTGAAGCTTTCTTT,CSVDGQVNTEAFF
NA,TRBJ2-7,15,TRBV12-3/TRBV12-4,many,TGTGCCAGCAGTTTCCCGGGCCTGAGCTCCTACGAGCAGTACTTC,CASSFPGLSSYEQYF
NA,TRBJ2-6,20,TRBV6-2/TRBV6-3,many,TGTGCCAGCAGTTACACGCGGATCTCGACAGTTTACTCTGGGGCCAACGTCCTGACTTTC,CASSYTRISTVYSGANVLTF
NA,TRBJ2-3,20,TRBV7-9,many,TGTGCCAGCAGCCCTGACGGGGCCAGAAACGAAAAGGGGGGCACAGATACGCAGTATTTT,CASSPDGARNEKGGTDTQYF